A selection of T cell receptor beta chains follows, all from one sample in a study of PD-L1 blockade in urothelial cancer. Assay: immunoSEQ multiplex PCR; the TCRdb copy retains only in-frame clones and omits some. Among about 66,000 clones listed, about 90% were seen once. Sequencing was performed on PBMCs, taken around atezolizumab (anti-PD-L1) treatment. Receptors originate from a man aged 55 to 70 with urothelial cancer. CDR3s include the opening cysteine and the closing phenylalanine or tryptophan. D genes are given only for firm matches. The size entry is marked missing in some rows and otherwise reads once, few, many or a size class.

clone_size: .
v_call: TRBV2
cdr3_length: 15
j_call: TRBJ1-6
d_call: .
cdr3_nt: TGTGCCAGCAGTGTTACGGACTCATATAATTCACCCCTCCACTTT
cdr3_aa: CASSVTDSYNSPLHF

clone_size: .
v_call: TRBV18
cdr3_length: 14
j_call: TRBJ2-2
d_call: .
cdr3_nt: TGTGCCAGCTCACCAGGACTAACCACCGGGGAGCTGTTTTTT
cdr3_aa: CASSPGLTTGELFF

clone_size: .
v_call: TRBV5-1
cdr3_length: 14
j_call: TRBJ1-1
d_call: TRBD1
cdr3_nt: TGCGCCAGCAGCTCAGACAGGGGGAAGACTGAAGCTTTCTTT
cdr3_aa: CASSSDRGKTEAFF

clone_size: .
v_call: TRBV28
cdr3_length: 16
j_call: TRBJ2-2
d_call: TRBD2
cdr3_nt: TGTGCCAGCAGTTTAGTGACGGGAGGGAACACCGGGGAGCTGTTTTTT
cdr3_aa: CASSLVTGGNTGELFF

clone_size: .
v_call: TRBV20-1
cdr3_length: 11
j_call: TRBJ2-7
d_call: .
cdr3_nt: TGCAGTGCTAGGCTCGGTTACGAGCAGTACTTC
cdr3_aa: CSARLGYEQYF

clone_size: .
v_call: TRBV5-1
cdr3_length: 14
j_call: TRBJ1-1
d_call: .
cdr3_nt: TGCGCCAGCAGCTTCGCGGGGATGAACACTGAAGCTTTCTTT
cdr3_aa: CASSFAGMNTEAFF

clone_size: .
v_call: TRBV4-3
cdr3_length: 16
j_call: TRBJ2-1
d_call: TRBD2
cdr3_nt: TGCGCCAGCAGCCAAGTGTTAGCGGGCTTCTACAATGAGCAGTTCTTC
cdr3_aa: CASSQVLAGFYNEQFF

clone_size: .
v_call: TRBV30
cdr3_length: 11
j_call: TRBJ2-7
d_call: TRBD1
cdr3_nt: TGTGCCTGGGGGACAGGGCCCGAGCAGTACTTC
cdr3_aa: CAWGTGPEQYF

clone_size: .
v_call: TRBV7-8
cdr3_length: 15
j_call: TRBJ2-7
d_call: .
cdr3_nt: TGTGCCAGCAGCTTAGCCAGGGGATCGCCCTACGAGCAGTACTTC
cdr3_aa: CASSLARGSPYEQYF

clone_size: .
v_call: TRBV5-1
cdr3_length: 15
j_call: TRBJ2-5
d_call: .
cdr3_nt: TGCGCCAGCAGCTTGGTTGGGGGCTACCAAGAGACCCAGTACTTC
cdr3_aa: CASSLVGGYQETQYF

clone_size: once
v_call: TRBV9
cdr3_length: 15
j_call: TRBJ2-5
d_call: TRBD2
cdr3_nt: TGTGCCAGCAGCGGTAGCGGGGGTGGCCGGGAGACCCAGTACTTC
cdr3_aa: CASSGSGGGRETQYF

clone_size: .
v_call: TRBV19
cdr3_length: 15
j_call: TRBJ2-1
d_call: .
cdr3_nt: TGTGCCAGTAATCTCGGGGGTCCCGCCTACAATGAGCAGTTCTTC
cdr3_aa: CASNLGGPAYNEQFF

clone_size: .
v_call: TRBV7-8
cdr3_length: 16
j_call: TRBJ2-1
d_call: .
cdr3_nt: TGTGCCAGCAGCTTAATAAGCGGTTCCCCGGGAGATGAGCAGTTCTTC
cdr3_aa: CASSLISGSPGDEQFF

clone_size: .
v_call: TRBV5-5
cdr3_length: 16
j_call: TRBJ2-4
d_call: .
cdr3_nt: TGTGCCAGCAGCTTGGTGAGGTCGGCCTCCAAAAACATTCAGTACTTC
cdr3_aa: CASSLVRSASKNIQYF

clone_size: .
v_call: TRBV11-2
cdr3_length: 19
j_call: TRBJ1-4
d_call: TRBD1
cdr3_nt: TGTGCCAGCAGCAGCGCTCCGGGACAGGGTTATACTATCAGTGAAAAACTGTTTTTT
cdr3_aa: CASSSAPGQGYTISEKLFF

clone_size: .
v_call: TRBV7-2
cdr3_length: 14
j_call: TRBJ2-2
d_call: .
cdr3_nt: TGTGCCAGCAGCTTAGATATTGGCCCCGGGGAGCTGTTTTTT
cdr3_aa: CASSLDIGPGELFF